This entry concerns a single TCR beta chain. The germline V gene has CDR1 DFQATT and CDR2 SNEGSKA (reference sequence). The CDR3 loop spans 18 amino acids. V shed 5 bases, J shed 0 bases, and the junction held 16 bases outside the gene matches. The data derive from a study of CD8 T cells in Susac syndrome. RNA, at roughly 0.45 to 1 ug, was reverse transcribed with random hexamers. Multiplex immunoSEQ PCR targeted 54 Vbeta and 13 Jbeta TCR beta segments. In TCRdb, the immunoSEQ multiplex PCR reads were re-called with MiXCR into one record per CDR3 protein. Found here are about 250,000 distinct CDR3 sequences, over 85% of them singletons; the top ten hold 0.065% to 0.075%.

Sequencing input: CD4+ T cells from PBMCs. J is TRBJ2-4 and V is TRBV20-1; TRBD2 aligns across 7 bases. The clonotype comes from a human donor with multiple sclerosis. The CDR3 loop reads CSASGTGTTGEAKNIQYF. Here the CDR3 DNA reads TGCAGTGCTTCCGGGACGGGGACTACCGGGGAAGCCAAAAACATTCAGTACTTC.